These 17 T cell receptor beta chains were sequenced from one sample in a study of T cells of healthy individuals. TCRdb re-called the 5' RACE reads with MiXCR, one entry per CDR3 protein. The table shows 35,000 to 45,000 distinct CDR3 sequences, with about 5% occurring only once. These receptors were collected from a human donor in good health.

This chain joins TRBV3-1 and TRBJ1-5; 7 bases are a match to TRBD1. The germline CDR1 and CDR2 sequences are LGHDT and YNNKEL (reference sequence). With V trimmed by 1 base and J by 6 bases, 12 bases remained unmatched. CDR3 size: 17 residues. CDR3 residues: CASSQAGLSGGSQPQHF. The CDR3 DNA reads as TGTGCCAGCAGCCAAGCTGGTCTGTCAGGGGGGTCTCAGCCCCAGCATTTT.

This clonotype has ten or more counts. The chain is built from TRBV4-1 and TRBJ2-3; no clear D gene. CDR1 and CDR2 (germline): MGHRA, YSYEKL. V lost 0 bases to trimming and J lost 5 bases, with 15 bases between them. The CDR3 sequence is 16 residues long. CDR3 nucleotide sequence: TGCGCCAGCAGCCAAGATGTGGCCGCCTGGCGAGATACGCAGTATTTT. This translates into CASSQDVAAWRDTQYF.

This clonotype was counted between two and nine times. The V gene is TRBV7-6, the J gene TRBJ2-3; D call uncertain. The CDR3 consists of 17 residues. Germline-derived CDR1 and CDR2 are SGHVS and FNYEAQ. Trimming left V 4 bases short and J 1 base short, with 18 bases between. The CDR3 nucleotides are TGTGCCAGCAGCTATCCTTGTCCGGGTAAATGCACAGATACGCAGTATTTT. Translating it yields CASSYPCPGKCTDTQYF.

This clonotype was seen at least ten times. The chain employs TRBV20-1 and TRBJ2-1; 14 bases map to TRBD2. The CDR3 covers 17 residues. Looked up from germline, CDR1 is DFQATT and CDR2 is SNEGSKA (reference sequence). After removal of 3 bases from V and 10 bases from J, the junction contained 14 bases not matched to a gene. The CDR3 loop is CSASGLAGGLGDSEQFF. CDR3 in DNA: TGCAGTGCTAGCGGACTAGCGGGAGGATTAGGGGATTCAGAGCAGTTCTTC.

This clonotype came up many times. The chain recombines TRBV9 with TRBJ2-4; 8 nucleotides match TRBD2. The CDR3 has 16 residues. V lost 0 bases to trimming and J lost 5 bases; unmatched junction nucleotides: 7. The germline gives CDR1 SGDLS, CDR2 YYNGEE. The CDR3 loop reads CASSVEARGAQNIQYF. DNA for the CDR3: TGTGCCAGCAGCGTAGAGGCGCGGGGGGCGCAAAACATTCAGTACTTC.

The rearrangement uses TRBV6-1 and TRBJ2-7; TRBD1 agrees at 9 bases. Trimming took 6 bases from V and 0 from J; bases not matched to a gene: 6. Germline values: CDR1 MNHNS, CDR2 SASEGT. This CDR3 is 15 amino acids long. The CDR3 sequence is CASRGGQGSSYEQYF. CDR3 DNA: TGTGCCAGCAGGGGTGGACAGGGGAGCTCCTACGAGCAGTACTTC.

This clonotype was counted many times. The V call is TRBV7-2, the J call TRBJ1-2; D unclear. Germline lookup yields CDR1 SGHTA and CDR2 FQGNSA. Between the trimmed V and J ends, which lost 5 bases and 8 bases, there was a span of 15 bases. The CDR3 runs to 13 residues. CDR3 coding DNA: TGTGCCAGCAGCCCCAACGACCGACCAGGCTACACCTTC. Protein sequence: CASSPNDRPGYTF.

Many counts were recorded for this clonotype. V and J are TRBV4-2 and TRBJ1-1, with a tentative D call TRBD1 (5 bases). Trimming removed 3 bases from V and 1 base from J, with 9 bases in between. The CDR3 runs to 14 residues. The germline V gene has CDR1 LGHNA and CDR2 YNFKEQ. The CDR3 here is CASSQGLTNTEAFF. CDR3 DNA sequence: TGTGCCAGCAGCCAGGGACTGACGAACACTGAAGCTTTCTTT.

This CDR3 reads CASTQSGGGPDTQYF. The CDR3 nucleotides read TGTGCCAGCACCCAAAGTGGCGGGGGACCAGATACGCAGTATTTT. The V call is TRBV6-1, the J call TRBJ2-3; 7 nucleotides line up with TRBD2. There are 15 residues in the CDR3. Trimming took 7 bases from V and 4 from J; bases not matched to a gene: 11. CDR1 is MNHNS, CDR2 SASEGT, per germline.

This clonotype was seen ten or more times. The V call is TRBV6-5, the J call TRBJ1-1; no clear D. Trimming took off 2 bases at V and 1 base at J, with 11 bases between the two ends. The CDR3 consists of 15 residues. CDR1 is MNHEY, CDR2 SVGAGI, per germline. The CDR3 here is CASSYTWATNTEAFF. In DNA form, the CDR3 reads TGTGCCAGCAGTTACACTTGGGCCACGAACACTGAAGCTTTCTTT.

In its sample, this clonotype was seen many times. The gene calls are TRBV29-1 and TRBJ1-1; D unresolved. Germline CDR1 reads SQVTM; CDR2 reads ANQGSEA. Trimming stripped 6 bases from V and 4 bases from J, with 6 bases between. This CDR3 contains 10 residues. DNA for the CDR3: TGCAGCGTCGGCAGCACTGAAGCTTTCTTT. It yields the protein CSVGSTEAFF.

The CDR3 DNA reads as TGTGCCAGCAGTGGAGGGTTGGGTCTACAGGGTGAGCAGTTCTTC. Translating it yields CASSGGLGLQGEQFF. The V and J genes are TRBV2 and TRBJ2-1, with TRBD1 as a possible D gene (6 bases). This CDR3 is built from 15 residues. Per the germline V gene, CDR1 is SNHLY and CDR2 is FYNNEI. V dropped 4 bases and J dropped 9 bases, with 19 bases sitting between them.

The V and J genes are TRBV18 and TRBJ1-6; the D is unclear. Trimming removed 2 bases from V and 0 bases from J, with 8 bases in between. The CDR3 runs to 16 residues. CDR1 KGHSH and CDR2 LQKENI come from the germline V gene. CDR3 sequence reads: CASSPGESSYNSPLHF. The CDR3 region has the DNA TGTGCCAGCTCACCAGGAGAGAGCTCCTATAATTCACCCCTCCACTTT.

This clonotype was seen at least ten times. The rearrangement uses TRBV4-2 and TRBJ2-7; 7 bases are shared with TRBD1. J lost 0 bases, V lost 8 bases, and 4 bases had no gene match. CDR1 and CDR2 (germline): LGHNA, YNFKEQ. This CDR3 spans 13 amino acids. CDR3 protein: CASGRQGSYEQYF. The DNA for the CDR3 is TGTGCCAGCGGGAGACAGGGCTCCTACGAGCAGTACTTC.

This clonotype has a single count. The junction departs from germline at one end; a sequencing error may be responsible. The V call is TRBV20-1, the J call TRBJ1-3; the D is unclear. This CDR3 has 12 amino acids. CDR1 DFQATT and CDR2 SNEGSKA come from the germline V gene (reference sequence). The CDR3: CSALGPGSTIYF. The CDR3, as DNA: TGCAGTGCTCTTGGACCTGGAAGCACCATATATTTT.

About this clonotype itself: A read error is possible here, since a much larger clone lies one base away. The V and J genes are TRBV4-1 and TRBJ1-2; D ambiguous. Germline V gives CDR1 MGHRA, CDR2 YSYEKL. This CDR3 contains 15 residues. The CDR3: CASSQEPGRPYGYNF. The CDR3 DNA reads TGCGCCAGCAGCCAAGAGCCCGGCAGACCCTATGGCTACAACTTC.

This chain connects TRBV6-5 to TRBJ2-5, with unresolved D. The CDR3 runs 14 residues. The germline gives CDR1 MNHEY, CDR2 SVGAGI. V was trimmed by 2 bases and J by 6 bases, leaving 13 bases between them. The CDR3 sequence: CASSYGGSRQTQYF. CDR3 in DNA: TGTGCCAGCAGTTACGGCGGTTCCCGGCAGACCCAGTACTTC.